This paragraph reports one T cell receptor (beta chain). Its antigen is currently unknown. Libraries were prepared by immunoSEQ multiplex PCR; TCRdb keeps only in-frame clonotypes and omits some of them. The data show 200,000 to 250,000 clones, over 65% seen once. Separate from the 666-subject first cohort was the roughly 130-subject validation cohort, to which the donors belonged. The data were obtained in a study of cytomegalovirus exposure and HLA in healthy donors. The overall study: Later analysis reported that the 95 to 150 validation repertoires shared the platform of the approximately 670 first-cohort repertoires. Study results and caveats: Confirmation was obtained in vitro that a few CMV-associated chains are specific for CMV antigens. Researchers catalogued under 200 TCR beta chains as cytomegalovirus-associated.

Germline V gives CDR1 SGHTA, CDR2 FQGNSA. This CDR3 spans 14 amino acids. Trimming removed 5 bases at V and 7 bases at J, with 14 bases between. Sample: PBMCs. The V and J genes are TRBV7-2 and TRBJ1-4, with D uncertain. This receptor was obtained from a young woman in good health and CMV-seronegative. This CDR3 is CASSQALRSEKLFF. CDR3 sequence (DNA): TGTGCCAGCAGCCAGGCCCTAAGAAGTGAAAAACTGTTTTTT. The variable domain in full, completed from reference TRBV7-2 and TRBJ1-4, reads GAGVSQSPSNKVTEKGKDVELRCDPISGHTALYWYRQSLGQGLEFLIYFQGNSAPDKSGLPSDRFSAERTGGSVSTLTIQRTQQEDSAVYLCASSQALRSEKLFFGSGTQLSVL.